Listed below are T cell receptor beta chains from one sample, sequenced in a study of a mutant IDH1 vaccine in newly diagnosed glioma. For these receptors, no antigen is known. Libraries were prepared by immunoSEQ multiplex PCR; TCRdb keeps only in-frame clonotypes and omits some of them. The sample has around 53,000 clones, 90% to 95% seen once. The source was PBMCs, collected from a glioma patient whose treatment included an IDH1 peptide vaccine. All receptors derive from a man aged 50 to 60 with glioma. The CDR3 runs from the conserved cysteine through the conserved F or W. Fields, in order: clone size, J gene, V gene, D gene, CDR3 protein, CDR3 DNA. The D gene is left open where the match is weak. Where a row states a size, it is once, few, many or the class of an expanded clone; other rows omit it.

clone_size: NA
j_call: TRBJ2-7
v_call: TRBV6-5
d_call: NA
cdr3_aa: CASSPISGTTYEQYF
cdr3_nt: TGTGCCAGCAGCCCCATAAGCGGGACAACCTACGAGCAGTACTTC

clone_size: NA
j_call: TRBJ2-7
v_call: TRBV2
d_call: NA
cdr3_aa: CASSEFGQDPTREQYF
cdr3_nt: TGTGCCAGCAGTGAATTCGGGCAGGATCCGACCCGCGAGCAGTACTTC

clone_size: NA
j_call: TRBJ2-7
v_call: TRBV29-1
d_call: TRBD1
cdr3_aa: CSVEDPGTGNPYEQYF
cdr3_nt: TGCAGCGTTGAAGATCCGGGGACAGGGAACCCCTACGAGCAGTACTTC

clone_size: medium-sized
j_call: TRBJ2-2
v_call: TRBV7-2
d_call: NA
cdr3_aa: CASSLGSLRAVMNTGELFF
cdr3_nt: TGTGCCAGCAGCTTAGGGAGTTTGAGAGCGGTTATGAACACCGGGGAGCTGTTTTTT

clone_size: NA
j_call: TRBJ1-6
v_call: TRBV7-6
d_call: NA
cdr3_aa: CASSLGQQGNSPLHF
cdr3_nt: TGTGCCAGCAGCTTAGGTCAACAGGGTAATTCACCCCTCCACTTT

clone_size: NA
j_call: TRBJ2-6
v_call: TRBV9
d_call: NA
cdr3_aa: CASSATRGPGANVLTF
cdr3_nt: TGTGCCAGCAGCGCGACCCGGGGTCCCGGGGCCAACGTCCTGACTTTC

clone_size: once
j_call: TRBJ2-7
v_call: TRBV6-6
d_call: NA
cdr3_aa: CASSRGRYEQYF
cdr3_nt: TGTGCCAGCAGTCGTGGGCGGTACGAGCAGTACTTC

clone_size: NA
j_call: TRBJ1-3
v_call: TRBV9
d_call: NA
cdr3_aa: CASSANRNTIYF
cdr3_nt: TGTGCCAGCAGCGCCAACAGAAACACCATATATTTT

clone_size: once
j_call: TRBJ2-3
v_call: TRBV5-5
d_call: TRBD2
cdr3_aa: CASRLPSGGADDTQYF
cdr3_nt: TGTGCCAGCAGGCTGCCTAGCGGGGGGGCCGATGATACGCAGTATTTT

clone_size: NA
j_call: TRBJ2-5
v_call: TRBV25-1
d_call: NA
cdr3_aa: CASSDWRDNQETQYF
cdr3_nt: TGTGCCAGCAGTGACTGGCGGGACAACCAAGAGACCCAGTACTTC

clone_size: NA
j_call: TRBJ1-4
v_call: TRBV15
d_call: NA
cdr3_aa: CATSSRRANEKLFF
cdr3_nt: TGTGCCACCAGCAGTAGACGGGCTAATGAAAAACTGTTTTTT

clone_size: NA
j_call: TRBJ2-7
v_call: TRBV10-2
d_call: NA
cdr3_aa: CASGRRSGDEQYF
cdr3_nt: TGCGCCAGCGGGAGGCGTTCGGGAGACGAGCAGTACTTC

clone_size: NA
j_call: TRBJ1-1
v_call: TRBV12-5
d_call: NA
cdr3_aa: CASWSGARGTEAFF
cdr3_nt: TGTGCTAGTTGGAGCGGAGCGAGGGGCACTGAAGCTTTCTTT

clone_size: NA
j_call: TRBJ2-1
v_call: TRBV2
d_call: TRBD2
cdr3_aa: CASIKSGSSYNEQFF
cdr3_nt: TGTGCCAGCATAAAGAGCGGGAGTTCCTACAATGAGCAGTTCTTC

clone_size: NA
j_call: TRBJ2-2
v_call: TRBV5-4
d_call: NA
cdr3_aa: CASSLANGPGELFF
cdr3_nt: TGTGCTAGCAGCTTGGCCAACGGCCCCGGGGAGCTGTTTTTT

clone_size: NA
j_call: TRBJ2-2
v_call: TRBV5-5
d_call: NA
cdr3_aa: CASSSGQGRYTGELFF
cdr3_nt: TGTGCCAGCAGCTCAGGGCAGGGGCGATACACCGGGGAGCTGTTTTTT

clone_size: NA
j_call: TRBJ2-2
v_call: TRBV4-1
d_call: NA
cdr3_aa: CASSLPGTLGELFF
cdr3_nt: TGCGCCAGCAGCCTACCCGGGACCCTAGGGGAGCTGTTTTTT

clone_size: NA
j_call: TRBJ2-1
v_call: TRBV14
d_call: NA
cdr3_aa: CASSHGRPPYNEQFF
cdr3_nt: TGTGCCAGCAGCCACGGCAGGCCCCCTTACAATGAGCAGTTCTTC

clone_size: NA
j_call: TRBJ2-4
v_call: TRBV7-9
d_call: NA
cdr3_aa: CASSFPGQAKNIQYF
cdr3_nt: TGTGCCAGCAGCTTCCCCGGCCAAGCCAAAAACATTCAGTACTTC

clone_size: NA
j_call: TRBJ1-6
v_call: TRBV30
d_call: NA
cdr3_aa: CAWSVVGGGSPLHF
cdr3_nt: TGTGCCTGGAGTGTAGTCGGAGGTGGCTCACCCCTCCACTTT

clone_size: NA
j_call: TRBJ2-5
v_call: TRBV7-9
d_call: TRBD1
cdr3_aa: CASSLEGAGETQYF
cdr3_nt: TGTGCCAGCAGCTTAGAGGGGGCCGGGGAGACCCAGTACTTC

clone_size: NA
j_call: TRBJ2-1
v_call: TRBV10-3
d_call: NA
cdr3_aa: CAISDGQTYNEQFF
cdr3_nt: TGTGCCATCAGTGATGGACAGACTTACAATGAGCAGTTCTTC

clone_size: NA
j_call: TRBJ2-7
v_call: TRBV4-3
d_call: NA
cdr3_aa: CASSQGSGGAYEQYF
cdr3_nt: TGCGCCAGCAGCCAAGGTTCCGGGGGTGCCTACGAGCAGTACTTC

clone_size: NA
j_call: TRBJ1-4
v_call: TRBV28
d_call: NA
cdr3_aa: CASSLGGREEKLFF
cdr3_nt: TGTGCCAGCAGTTTAGGGGGACGGGAAGAAAAACTGTTTTTT

clone_size: NA
j_call: TRBJ2-1
v_call: TRBV11-2
d_call: TRBD2
cdr3_aa: CASSLGTSGPRFNEQFF
cdr3_nt: TGTGCCAGCAGCTTAGGGACTAGCGGGCCTCGTTTCAATGAGCAGTTCTTC

clone_size: few
j_call: TRBJ1-1
v_call: TRBV10-2
d_call: TRBD1
cdr3_aa: CASSESTRDRGSYEAFF
cdr3_nt: TGCGCCAGCAGTGAGTCGACCCGGGACAGGGGCTCCTACGAAGCTTTCTTT